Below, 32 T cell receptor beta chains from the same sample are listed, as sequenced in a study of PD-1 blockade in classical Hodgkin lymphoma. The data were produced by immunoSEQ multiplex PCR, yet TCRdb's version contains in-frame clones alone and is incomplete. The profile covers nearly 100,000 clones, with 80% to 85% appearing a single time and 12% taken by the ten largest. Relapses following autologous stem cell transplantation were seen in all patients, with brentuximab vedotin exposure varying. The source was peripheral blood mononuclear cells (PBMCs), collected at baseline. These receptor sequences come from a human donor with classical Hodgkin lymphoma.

The CDR3 is CASSTRLGQGSDYGYTF. In DNA form, the CDR3 reads TGTGCCAGTAGTACCCGGCTCGGACAGGGTTCGGACTATGGCTACACCTTC. The rearrangement joins TRBV19 to TRBJ1-2; 8 bases match TRBD1. V lost 4 bases and J lost 3; bases outside the gene matches: 13. This CDR3 has 17 amino acids. Germline CDR1 and CDR2: LNHDA and SQIVND (reference sequence).

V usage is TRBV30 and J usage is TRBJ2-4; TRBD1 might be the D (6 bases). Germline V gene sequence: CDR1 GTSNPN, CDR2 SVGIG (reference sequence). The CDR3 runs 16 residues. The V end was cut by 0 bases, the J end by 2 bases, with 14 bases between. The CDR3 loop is CAWSVSLQGPKNIQYF. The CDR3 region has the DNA TGTGCCTGGAGTGTTTCCCTCCAGGGGCCCAAAAACATTCAGTACTTC.

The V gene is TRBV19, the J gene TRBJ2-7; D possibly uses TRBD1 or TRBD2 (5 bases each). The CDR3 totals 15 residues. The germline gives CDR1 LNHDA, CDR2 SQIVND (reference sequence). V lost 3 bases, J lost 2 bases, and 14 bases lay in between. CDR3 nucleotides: TGTGCCAGTAGTATTCGGCAGGGAGAACCCTACGAGCAGTACTTC. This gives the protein CASSIRQGEPYEQYF. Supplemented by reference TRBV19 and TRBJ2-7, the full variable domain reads DGGITQSPKYLFRKEGQNVTLSCEQNLNHDAMYWYRQDPGQGLRLIYYSQIVNDFQKGDIAEGYSVSREKKESFPLTVTSAQKNPTAFYLCASSIRQGEPYEQYFGPGTRLTVT.

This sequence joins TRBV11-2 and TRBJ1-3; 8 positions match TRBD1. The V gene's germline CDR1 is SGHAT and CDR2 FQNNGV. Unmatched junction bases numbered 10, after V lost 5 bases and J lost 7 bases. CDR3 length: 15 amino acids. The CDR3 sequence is CASSTGQATGNTIYF. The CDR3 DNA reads TGTGCCAGCAGCACGGGACAGGCCACGGGGAACACCATATATTTT.

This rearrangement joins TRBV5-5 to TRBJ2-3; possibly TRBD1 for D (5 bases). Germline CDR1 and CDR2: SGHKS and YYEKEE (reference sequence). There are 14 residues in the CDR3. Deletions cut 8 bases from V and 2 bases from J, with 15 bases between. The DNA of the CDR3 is TGTGCCAGTCATATACAGGAGAACACAGATACGCAGTATTTT. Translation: CASHIQENTDTQYF.

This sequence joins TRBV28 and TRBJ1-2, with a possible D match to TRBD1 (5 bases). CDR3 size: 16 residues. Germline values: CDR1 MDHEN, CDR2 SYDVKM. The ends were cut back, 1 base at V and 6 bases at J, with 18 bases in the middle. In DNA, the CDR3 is TGTGCCAGCAGTTTATCCCTCCCAGGGACGGTGGATGGCTACACCTTC. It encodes CASSLSLPGTVDGYTF.

The CDR3 spells CASSPGVDYGYTF. The CDR3 DNA reads as TGTGCCAGCAGCCCCGGGGTAGACTATGGCTACACCTTC. The genes are TRBV5-6 and TRBJ1-2; D is uncertain. Germline V gives CDR1 SGHDT, CDR2 YYEEEE. V was trimmed by 4 bases and J by 3 bases, leaving 10 bases between them. This CDR3 has 13 residues.

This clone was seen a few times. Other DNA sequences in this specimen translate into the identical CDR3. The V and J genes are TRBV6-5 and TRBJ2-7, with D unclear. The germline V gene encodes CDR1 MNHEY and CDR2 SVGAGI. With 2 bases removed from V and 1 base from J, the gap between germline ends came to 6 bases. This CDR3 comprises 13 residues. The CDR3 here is CASSYRRSYEQYF. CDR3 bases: TGTGCCAGCAGTTACCGTCGGTCCTACGAGCAGTACTTC.

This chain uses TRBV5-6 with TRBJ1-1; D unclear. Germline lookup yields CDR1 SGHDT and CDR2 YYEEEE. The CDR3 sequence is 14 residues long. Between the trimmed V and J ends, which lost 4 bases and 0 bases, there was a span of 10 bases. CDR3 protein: CASSPGPMNTEAFF. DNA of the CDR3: TGTGCCAGCAGCCCAGGACCGATGAACACTGAAGCTTTCTTT.

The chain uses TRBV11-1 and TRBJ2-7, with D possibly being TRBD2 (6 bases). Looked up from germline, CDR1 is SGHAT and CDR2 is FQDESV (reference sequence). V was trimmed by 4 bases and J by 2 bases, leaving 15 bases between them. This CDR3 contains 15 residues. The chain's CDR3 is CASSYSGLKTYEQYF. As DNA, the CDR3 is TGTGCCAGCAGCTACTCGGGACTTAAAACCTACGAGCAGTACTTC.

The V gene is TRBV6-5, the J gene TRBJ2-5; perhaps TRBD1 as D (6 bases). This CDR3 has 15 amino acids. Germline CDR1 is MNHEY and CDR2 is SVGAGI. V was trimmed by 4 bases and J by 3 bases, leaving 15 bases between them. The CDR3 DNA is TGTGCCAGCAGTTCCCCCAGGGGAACGGAAGAGACCCAGTACTTC. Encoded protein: CASSSPRGTEETQYF.

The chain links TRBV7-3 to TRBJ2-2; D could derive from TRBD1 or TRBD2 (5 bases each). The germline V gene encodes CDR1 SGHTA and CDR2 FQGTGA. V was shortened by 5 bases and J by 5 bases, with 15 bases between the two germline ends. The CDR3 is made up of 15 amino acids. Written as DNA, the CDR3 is TGTGCCAGCAGCAGGCTTGGGGGAGCTACCGGGGAGCTGTTTTTT. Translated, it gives CASSRLGGATGELFF.

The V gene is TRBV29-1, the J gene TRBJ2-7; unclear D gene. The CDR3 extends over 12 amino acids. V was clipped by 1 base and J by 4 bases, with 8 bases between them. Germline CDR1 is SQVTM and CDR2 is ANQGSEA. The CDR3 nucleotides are TGCAGCGTTGAAGTAGGGCCTTACGAGCAGTACTTC. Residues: CSVEVGPYEQYF.

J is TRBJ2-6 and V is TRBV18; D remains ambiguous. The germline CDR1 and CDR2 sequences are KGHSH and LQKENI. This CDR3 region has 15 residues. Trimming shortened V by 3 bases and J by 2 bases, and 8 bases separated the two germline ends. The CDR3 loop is CASSPWPAGANVLTF. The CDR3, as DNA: TGTGCCAGCTCACCGTGGCCTGCTGGGGCCAACGTCCTGACTTTC.

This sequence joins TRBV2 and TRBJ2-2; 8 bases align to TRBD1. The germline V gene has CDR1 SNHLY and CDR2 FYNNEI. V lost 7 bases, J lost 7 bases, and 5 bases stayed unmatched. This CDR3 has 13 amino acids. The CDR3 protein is CASNRQGNGELFF. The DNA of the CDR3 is TGTGCCAGCAATCGACAGGGGAACGGGGAGCTGTTTTTT.

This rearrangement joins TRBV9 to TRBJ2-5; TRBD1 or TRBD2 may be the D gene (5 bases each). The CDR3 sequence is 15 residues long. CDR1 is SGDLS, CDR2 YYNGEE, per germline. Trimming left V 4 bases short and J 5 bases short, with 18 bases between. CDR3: CASSPTPGTRETQYF. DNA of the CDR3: TGTGCCAGCAGCCCAACTCCCGGGACCCGGGAGACCCAGTACTTC.

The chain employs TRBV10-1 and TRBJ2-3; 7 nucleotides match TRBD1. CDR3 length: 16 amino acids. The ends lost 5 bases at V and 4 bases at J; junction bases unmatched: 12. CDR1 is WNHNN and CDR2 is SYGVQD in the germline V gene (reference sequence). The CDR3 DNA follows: TGCGCCAGCAGTTCCGGGACAGCTCTTTTTCCAGATACGCAGTATTTT. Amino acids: CASSSGTALFPDTQYF.

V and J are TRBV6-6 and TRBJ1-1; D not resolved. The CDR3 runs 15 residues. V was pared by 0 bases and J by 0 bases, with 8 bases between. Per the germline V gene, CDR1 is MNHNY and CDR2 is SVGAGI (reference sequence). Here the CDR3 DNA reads TGTGCCAGCAGTTACTCCGGGGTTATGAACACTGAAGCTTTCTTT. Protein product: CASSYSGVMNTEAFF.

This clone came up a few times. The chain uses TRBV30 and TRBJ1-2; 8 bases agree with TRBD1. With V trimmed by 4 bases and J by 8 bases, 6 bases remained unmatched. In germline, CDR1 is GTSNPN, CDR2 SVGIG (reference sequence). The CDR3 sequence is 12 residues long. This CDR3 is CAWNQGAFGYTF. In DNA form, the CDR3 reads TGTGCCTGGAATCAGGGGGCGTTCGGCTACACCTTC.

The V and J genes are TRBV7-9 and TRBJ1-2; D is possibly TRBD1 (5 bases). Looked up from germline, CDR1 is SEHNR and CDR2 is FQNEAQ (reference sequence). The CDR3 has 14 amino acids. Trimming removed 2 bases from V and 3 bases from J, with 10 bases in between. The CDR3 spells CASSLRQGDYGYTF. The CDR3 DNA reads TGTGCCAGCAGCTTACGCCAGGGAGACTATGGCTACACCTTC.

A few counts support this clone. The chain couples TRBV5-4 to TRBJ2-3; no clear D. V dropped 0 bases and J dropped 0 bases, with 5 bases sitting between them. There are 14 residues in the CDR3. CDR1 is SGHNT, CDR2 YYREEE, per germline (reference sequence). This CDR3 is CASSLGFSTDTQYF. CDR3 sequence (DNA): TGTGCCAGCAGCTTGGGATTTAGCACAGATACGCAGTATTTT.

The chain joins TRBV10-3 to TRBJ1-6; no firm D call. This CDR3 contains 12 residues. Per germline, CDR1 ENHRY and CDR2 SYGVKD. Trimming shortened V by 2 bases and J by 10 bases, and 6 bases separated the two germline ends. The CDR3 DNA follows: TGTGCCATCAGTGAGGTGGGATCACCCCTCCACTTT. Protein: CAISEVGSPLHF.

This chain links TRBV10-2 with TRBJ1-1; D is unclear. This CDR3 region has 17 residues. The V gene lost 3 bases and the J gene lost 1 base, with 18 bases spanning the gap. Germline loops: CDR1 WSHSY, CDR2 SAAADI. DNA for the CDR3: TGCGCCAGCAGTGAACCAGGTTTAAGGGTTCGGAACACTGAAGCTTTCTTT. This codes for CASSEPGLRVRNTEAFF.

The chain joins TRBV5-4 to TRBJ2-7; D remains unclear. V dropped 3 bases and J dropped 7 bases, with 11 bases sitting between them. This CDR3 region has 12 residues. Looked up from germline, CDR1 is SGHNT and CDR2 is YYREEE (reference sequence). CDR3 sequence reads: CASSWNRQEQYF. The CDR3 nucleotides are TGTGCCAGCAGCTGGAACCGGCAAGAGCAGTACTTC.

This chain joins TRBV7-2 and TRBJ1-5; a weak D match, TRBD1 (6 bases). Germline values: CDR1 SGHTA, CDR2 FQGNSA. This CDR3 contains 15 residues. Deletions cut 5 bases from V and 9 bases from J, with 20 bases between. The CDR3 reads CASSVRGGGGLPQHF. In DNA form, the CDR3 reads TGTGCCAGCAGCGTCCGGGGGGGCGGGGGTTTGCCCCAGCATTTT.

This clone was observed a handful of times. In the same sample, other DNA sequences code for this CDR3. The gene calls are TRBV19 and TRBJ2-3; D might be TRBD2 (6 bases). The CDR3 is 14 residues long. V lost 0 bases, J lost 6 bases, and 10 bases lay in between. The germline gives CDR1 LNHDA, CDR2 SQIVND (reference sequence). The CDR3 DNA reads TGTGCCAGTAGTATAGAGGCTAGCGCGGATACGCAGTATTTT. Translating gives CASSIEASADTQYF.

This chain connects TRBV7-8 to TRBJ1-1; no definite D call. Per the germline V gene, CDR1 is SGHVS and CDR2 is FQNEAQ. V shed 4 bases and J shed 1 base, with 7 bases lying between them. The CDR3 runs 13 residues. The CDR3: CASSSGPNTEAFF. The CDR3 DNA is TGTGCCAGCAGCTCAGGTCCGAACACTGAAGCTTTCTTT.

The DNA for the CDR3 is TGTGCCAGTAGTATCTATTGGGGACAGACTAGCGCCGGGGAGCTGTTTTTT. Protein product: CASSIYWGQTSAGELFF. V and J are TRBV19 and TRBJ2-2; a possible D gene is TRBD2 (8 bases). V dropped 3 bases and J dropped 6 bases, with 20 bases sitting between them. The CDR3 is 17 residues long. The germline gives CDR1 LNHDA, CDR2 SQIVND (reference sequence).

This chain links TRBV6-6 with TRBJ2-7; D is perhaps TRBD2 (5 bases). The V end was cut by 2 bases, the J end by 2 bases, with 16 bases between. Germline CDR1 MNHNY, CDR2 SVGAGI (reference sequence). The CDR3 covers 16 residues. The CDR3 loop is CASSYQVGAGAYEQYF. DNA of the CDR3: TGTGCCAGCAGTTACCAGGTGGGAGCTGGCGCCTACGAGCAGTACTTC.

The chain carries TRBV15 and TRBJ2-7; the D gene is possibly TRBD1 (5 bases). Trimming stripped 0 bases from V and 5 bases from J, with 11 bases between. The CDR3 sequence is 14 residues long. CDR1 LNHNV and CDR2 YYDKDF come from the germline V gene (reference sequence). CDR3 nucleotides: TGTGCCACCAGCAGAGATATGTCAGGGAACGAGCAGTACTTC. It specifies CATSRDMSGNEQYF. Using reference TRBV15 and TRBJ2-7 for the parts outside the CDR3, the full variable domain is DAMVIQNPRYQVTQFGKPVTLSCSQTLNHNVMYWYQQKSSQAPKLLFHYYDKDFNNEADTPDNFQSRRPNTSFCFLDIRSPGLGDTAMYLCATSRDMSGNEQYFGPGTRLTVT.

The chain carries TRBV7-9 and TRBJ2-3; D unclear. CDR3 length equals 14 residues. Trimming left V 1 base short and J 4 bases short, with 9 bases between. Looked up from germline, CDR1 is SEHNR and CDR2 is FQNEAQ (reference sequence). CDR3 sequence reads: CASSLGLDPDTQYF. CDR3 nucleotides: TGTGCCAGCAGCTTAGGGCTAGACCCAGATACGCAGTATTTT.

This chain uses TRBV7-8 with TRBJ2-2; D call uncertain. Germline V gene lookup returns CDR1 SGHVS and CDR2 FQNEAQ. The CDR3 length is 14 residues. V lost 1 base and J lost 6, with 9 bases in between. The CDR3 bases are TGTGCCAGCAGCTTAGGCGAGGTCCCCGGGGAGCTGTTTTTT. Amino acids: CASSLGEVPGELFF.